Presented here are 5 T cell receptor beta chains from one specimen sequenced in a study of graft-versus-host responses after intestinal transplantation. Only in-frame clones appear in the TCRdb table, and some are missing; sequencing was by immunoSEQ multiplex PCR. The data show fewer than 25,000 clones, just under 40% seen once. The sample was alloreactive CD4+ T cells from a mixed lymphocyte reaction culture, taken before intestinal transplant. Specified subset: CFSE-low proliferating T cells sorted from roughly six-day pre-transplant mixed lymphocyte reaction (GvH or HvG direction). Source of these receptors: a human patient who received an intestinal transplant.

The CDR3 DNA sequence: TGTGCCAGCAGCTTAGCTTTCGTTGGGGAGGGCTATGGCTACACCTTC. It codes for CASSLAFVGEGYGYTF. The chain recombines TRBV7-9 with TRBJ1-2; D not resolved. CDR3 length: 16 amino acids. Germline V lookup: CDR1 SEHNR, CDR2 FQNEAQ (reference sequence). V was cut by 0 bases and J by 4 bases, with 15 bases left in between.

In this sample, this clone turned up a few times. V and J are TRBV6-1 and TRBJ2-1; D is perhaps TRBD1 (5 bases). Per germline, CDR1 MNHNS and CDR2 SASEGT. Between the trimmed V and J ends, which lost 1 base and 4 bases, there was a span of 8 bases. The CDR3 contains 14 residues. CDR3 region: CASSEDRLYNEQFF. DNA of the CDR3: TGTGCCAGCAGTGAAGACAGGCTTTACAATGAGCAGTTCTTC.

The V call is TRBV5-5, the J call TRBJ1-2; tentatively, D is TRBD1 (5 bases). The V gene's germline CDR1 is SGHKS and CDR2 YYEKEE (reference sequence). CDR3 length: 16 residues. V was shortened by 0 bases and J by 5 bases, with 17 bases between the two germline ends. The CDR3: CASSLAPGGGYYGYTF. CDR3 bases: TGTGCCAGCAGCTTGGCCCCCGGGGGAGGCTATTATGGCTACACCTTC.

There are a few counts of this clone. The chain employs TRBV5-4 and TRBJ2-5; a possible D gene is TRBD1 (6 bases). This CDR3 comprises 14 residues. From germline, CDR1 is SGHNT and CDR2 YYREEE (reference sequence). Trimming shortened V by 4 bases and J by 2 bases, and 12 bases separated the two germline ends. The CDR3: CASSPQGPQETQYF. For the CDR3, the DNA is TGTGCCAGCAGCCCACAGGGTCCGCAAGAGACCCAGTACTTC.

This clone was counted between two and nine times. The genes are TRBV6-5 and TRBJ1-2; 10 positions match TRBD1. Germline trimming cut 6 bases from V and 8 bases from J; bases unmatched to any gene: 12. The CDR3 totals 15 residues. Germline lookup yields CDR1 MNHEY and CDR2 SVGAGI. CDR3 sequence reads: CASRRQGQGYRGYTF. CDR3 nucleotide sequence: TGTGCCAGCAGGCGTCAGGGACAGGGGTATAGGGGCTACACCTTC.